This TCR beta chain was found in a study of blood T cell repertoires in COVID-19. Turning to the study itself: Specimens from acute and convalescent COVID-19 originated in the United States, Italy and Spain. Sources were T cells, B-cell-depleted T cells, or PBMCs; the material itself was cDNA or gDNA.

In germline, CDR1 is SGHRS, CDR2 YFSETQ. Trimming took 6 bases from V and 4 from J; bases not matched to a gene: 8. The CDR3 covers 14 residues. Seattle patient enrollment occurred during active infection, with longitudinal follow-up thereafter. Original processing methods: Amplification of reference gene primers was used by the study to estimate nucleated cell counts. Data came from immunoSEQ multiplex PCR; TCRdb stores just in-frame clones and leaves some out. The D gene and trimming were derived from the DNA, and the V and J assignments and clone size from that table. The sample carries 220,000 or so clones, about 90% recorded once.

The sequence was obtained from a man in his sixties with COVID-19, enrolled during active disease. This chain joins TRBV5-1 and TRBJ2-5; the match to TRBD2 covers 8 bases. Sequencing used peripheral blood. The CDR3 DNA is TGCGCCAGCACCACCGTCGGGGGGGGAGAGACCCAGTACTTC. It translates to CASTTVGGGETQYF. The complete variable domain, with remaining parts taken from reference TRBV5-1 and TRBJ2-5, reads KAGVTQTPRYLIKTRGQQVTLSCSPISGHRSVSWYQQTPGQGLQFLFEYFSETQRNKGNFPGRFSGRQFSNSRSEMNVSTLELGDSALYLCASTTVGGGETQYFGPGTRLLVL.